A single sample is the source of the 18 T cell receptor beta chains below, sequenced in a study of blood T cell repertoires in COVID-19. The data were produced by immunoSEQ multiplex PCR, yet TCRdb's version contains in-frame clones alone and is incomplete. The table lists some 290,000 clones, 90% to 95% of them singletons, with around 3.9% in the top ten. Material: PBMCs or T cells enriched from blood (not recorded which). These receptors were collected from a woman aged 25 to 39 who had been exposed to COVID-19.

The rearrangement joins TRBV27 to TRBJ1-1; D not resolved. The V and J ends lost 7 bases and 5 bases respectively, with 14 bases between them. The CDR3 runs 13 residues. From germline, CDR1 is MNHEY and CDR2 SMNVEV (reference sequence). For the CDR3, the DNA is TGTGCCAGCAACGAGGGCGTGGATACTGAAGCTTTCTTT. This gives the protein CASNEGVDTEAFF.

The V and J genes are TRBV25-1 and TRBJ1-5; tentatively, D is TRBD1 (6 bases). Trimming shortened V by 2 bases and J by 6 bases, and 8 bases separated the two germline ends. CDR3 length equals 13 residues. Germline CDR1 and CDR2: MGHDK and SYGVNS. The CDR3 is CASSETGSQPQHF. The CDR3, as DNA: TGTGCCAGCAGTGAAACAGGGAGTCAGCCCCAGCATTTT.

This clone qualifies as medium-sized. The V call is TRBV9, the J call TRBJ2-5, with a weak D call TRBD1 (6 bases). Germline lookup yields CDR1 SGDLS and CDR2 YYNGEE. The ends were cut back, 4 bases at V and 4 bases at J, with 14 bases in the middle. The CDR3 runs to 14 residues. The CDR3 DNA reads TGTGCCAGCAGCACCGGACAGATAGGAGAGACCCAGTACTTC. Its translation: CASSTGQIGETQYF.

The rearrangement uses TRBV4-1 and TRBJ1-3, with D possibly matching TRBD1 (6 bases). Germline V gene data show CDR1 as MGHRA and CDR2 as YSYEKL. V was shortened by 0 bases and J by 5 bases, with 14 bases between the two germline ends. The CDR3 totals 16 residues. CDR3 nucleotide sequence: TGCGCCAGCAGCCAAGAATTACCATGGGGGCGAAACACCATATATTTT. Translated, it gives CASSQELPWGRNTIYF.

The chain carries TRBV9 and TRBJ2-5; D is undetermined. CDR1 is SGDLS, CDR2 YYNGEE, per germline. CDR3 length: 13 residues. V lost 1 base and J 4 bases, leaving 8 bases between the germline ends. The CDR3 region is CASSVNVRETQYF. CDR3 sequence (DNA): TGTGCCAGCAGCGTAAATGTCAGAGAGACCCAGTACTTC.

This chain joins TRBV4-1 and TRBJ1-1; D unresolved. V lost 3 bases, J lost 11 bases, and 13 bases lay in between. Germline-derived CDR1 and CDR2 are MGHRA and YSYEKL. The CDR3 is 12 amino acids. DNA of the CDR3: TGCGCCAGCAGCCATGACGGACTGCTGGCTTTCTTT. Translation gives CASSHDGLLAFF.

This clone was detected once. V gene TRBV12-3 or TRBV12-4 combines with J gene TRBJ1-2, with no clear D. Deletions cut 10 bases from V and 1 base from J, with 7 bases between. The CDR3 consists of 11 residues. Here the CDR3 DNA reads TGTGCCACCTTCTTTAACTATGGCTACACCTTC. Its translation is CATFFNYGYTF.

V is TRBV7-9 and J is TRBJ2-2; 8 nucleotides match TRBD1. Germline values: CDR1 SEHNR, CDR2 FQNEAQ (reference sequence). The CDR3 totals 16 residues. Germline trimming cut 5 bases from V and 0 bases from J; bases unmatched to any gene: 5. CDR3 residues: CASSERTGPNTGELFF. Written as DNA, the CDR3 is TGTGCCAGCAGCGAACGGACAGGGCCGAACACCGGGGAGCTGTTTTTT.

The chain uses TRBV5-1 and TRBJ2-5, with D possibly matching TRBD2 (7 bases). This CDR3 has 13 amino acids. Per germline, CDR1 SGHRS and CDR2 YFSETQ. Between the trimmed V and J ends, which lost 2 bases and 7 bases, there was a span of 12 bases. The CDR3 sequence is CASSFVGGGTQYF. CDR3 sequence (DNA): TGCGCCAGCAGCTTCGTAGGGGGGGGGACCCAGTACTTC. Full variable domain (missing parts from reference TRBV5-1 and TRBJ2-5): KAGVTQTPRYLIKTRGQQVTLSCSPISGHRSVSWYQQTPGQGLQFLFEYFSETQRNKGNFPGRFSGRQFSNSRSEMNVSTLELGDSALYLCASSFVGGGTQYFGPGTRLLVL.

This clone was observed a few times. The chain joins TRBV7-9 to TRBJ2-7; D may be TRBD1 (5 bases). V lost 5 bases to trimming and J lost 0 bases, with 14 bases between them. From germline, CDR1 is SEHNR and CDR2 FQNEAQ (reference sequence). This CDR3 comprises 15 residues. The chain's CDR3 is CASSPPQGHSYEQYF. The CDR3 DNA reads TGTGCCAGCAGCCCCCCGCAGGGCCACTCCTACGAGCAGTACTTC.

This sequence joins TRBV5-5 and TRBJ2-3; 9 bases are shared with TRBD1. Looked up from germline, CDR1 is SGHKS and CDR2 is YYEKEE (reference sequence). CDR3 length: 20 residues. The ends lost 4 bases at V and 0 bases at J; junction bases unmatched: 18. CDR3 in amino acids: CASSGRDRVLLADSTDTQYF. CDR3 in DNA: TGTGCCAGCAGCGGACGGGACAGGGTTCTTTTGGCGGACAGCACAGATACGCAGTATTTT.

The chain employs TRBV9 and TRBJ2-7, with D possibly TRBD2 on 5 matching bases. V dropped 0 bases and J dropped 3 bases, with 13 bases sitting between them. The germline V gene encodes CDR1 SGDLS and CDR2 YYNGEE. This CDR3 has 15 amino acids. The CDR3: CASSVAPDSDYEQYF. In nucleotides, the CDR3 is TGTGCCAGCAGCGTAGCTCCAGATAGCGACTACGAGCAGTACTTC.

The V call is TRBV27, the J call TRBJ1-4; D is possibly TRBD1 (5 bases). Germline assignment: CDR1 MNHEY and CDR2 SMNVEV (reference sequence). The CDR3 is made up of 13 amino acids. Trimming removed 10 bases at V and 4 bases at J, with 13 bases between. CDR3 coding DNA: TGTGCCACCCCGAGACAGATTAATGAAAAACTGTTTTTT. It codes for CATPRQINEKLFF.

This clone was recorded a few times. The CDR3 protein is CAISESEGPELFF. CDR3 sequence (DNA): TGTGCCATCAGTGAGTCGGAGGGGCCAGAGCTGTTTTTT. This sequence joins TRBV10-3 and TRBJ2-2; weak D call: TRBD2 (6 bases). This CDR3 comprises 13 residues. The ends were cut back, 0 bases at V and 11 bases at J, with 10 bases in the middle. In germline, CDR1 is ENHRY, CDR2 SYGVKD.

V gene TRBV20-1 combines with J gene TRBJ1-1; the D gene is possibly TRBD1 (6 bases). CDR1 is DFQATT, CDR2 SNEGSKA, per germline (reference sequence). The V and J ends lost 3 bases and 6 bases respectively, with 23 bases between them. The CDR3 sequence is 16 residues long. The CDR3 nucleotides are TGCAGTGCTAGTATTCCTCTGGCAGGGGTGGCCTCTGAAGCTTTCTTT. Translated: CSASIPLAGVASEAFF.

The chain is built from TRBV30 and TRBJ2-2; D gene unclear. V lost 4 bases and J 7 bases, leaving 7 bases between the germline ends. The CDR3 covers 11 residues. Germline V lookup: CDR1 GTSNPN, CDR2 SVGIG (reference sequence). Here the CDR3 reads CAWTVGGELFF. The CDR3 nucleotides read TGTGCCTGGACCGTCGGCGGGGAGCTGTTTTTT.

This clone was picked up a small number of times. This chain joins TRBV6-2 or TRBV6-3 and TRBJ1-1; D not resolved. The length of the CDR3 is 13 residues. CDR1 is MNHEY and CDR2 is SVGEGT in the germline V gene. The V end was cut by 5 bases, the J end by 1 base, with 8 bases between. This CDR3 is CASSAHPNTEAFF. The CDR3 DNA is TGTGCCAGCAGTGCACACCCGAACACTGAAGCTTTCTTT.

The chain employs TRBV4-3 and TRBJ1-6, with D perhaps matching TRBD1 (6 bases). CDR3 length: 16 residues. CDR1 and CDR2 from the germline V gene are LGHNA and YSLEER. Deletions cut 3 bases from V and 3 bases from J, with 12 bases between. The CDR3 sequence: CASSQEQGIYNSPLHF. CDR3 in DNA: TGCGCCAGCAGCCAGGAACAGGGTATCTATAATTCACCCCTCCACTTT.